The clone carrying this T cell receptor beta chain showed up many times. Individual cDNA molecules were tagged with unique molecular identifiers. One entry per CDR3 protein results from TCRdb running MiXCR on the 5' RACE reads. The sample includes approximately 27,000 distinct CDR3 sequences, roughly 6% of them seen just once. The entry originates in a study of early T cells in non-severe SARS-CoV-2 infection. The CDR3 spans 14 residues. Germline CDR1 reads LGHNA; CDR2 reads YSLEER. Trimming removed 0 bases from V and 6 bases from J, with 10 bases in between. The clonotype was recovered from an adult who was a healthcare worker with PCR-confirmed SARS-CoV-2 infection or an uninfected control (not recorded which). Sequencing was performed on whole blood. V usage is TRBV4-3 and J usage is TRBJ2-3; D not certain. DNA of the CDR3: TGCGCCAGCAGCCAAGAAGGTGCCGGGGATACGCAGTATTTT. It translates to CASSQEGAGDTQYF.